One TCR beta chain is described in this entry. What it binds is unknown. This table comes from immunoSEQ multiplex PCR, and its TCRdb copy is limited to in-frame clones, with some not included. Altogether 90,000 to 120,000 clones are present, 70% to 85% being singletons, with the ten largest covering approximately 6.8%. These data originate in a study of PD-1 blockade in mismatch repair-deficient tumors. About the study: All were previously treated, progressing patients with some twelve mismatch repair-deficient cancer types. Study-level findings and limits: Rapid post-treatment expansion, then contraction, generally preceding radiologic response, marked tumor-resident clones.

Every patient had mismatch repair deficiency by PCR or immunohistochemistry. The source of this sequence is an adult with mismatch repair-deficient cancer. The sequenced sample was peripheral blood, obtained 36 weeks after starting pembrolizumab.

CDR3 loop: CASSLRLGALAGSVEQYF. CDR3 DNA sequence: TGTGCCAGCAGCCTCCGACTAGGGGCTCTAGCGGGATCGGTCGAGCAGTACTTC. J is TRBJ2-7 and V is TRBV11-2; 9 bases align to TRBD2. The V gene end was trimmed by 5 bases and the J gene end by 6 bases; junction bases not matched to a gene: 20. The CDR3 totals 18 residues. The germline V gene encodes CDR1 SGHAT and CDR2 FQNNGV.